Below, 25 T cell receptor beta chains from the same sample are listed, as sequenced in a study of control samples from healthy donors and cancer patients. Generated by immunoSEQ multiplex PCR, the TCRdb table keeps only in-frame clones and is missing some. The table records more than 5,500 clones, about 74% of them present only once. Sequencing input: formalin-fixed, paraffin-embedded tissue. The receptors were gathered from a male donor with melanoma.

The chain carries TRBV12-3 or TRBV12-4 and TRBJ1-4; D possibly corresponds to TRBD1 (6 bases). V dropped 2 bases and J dropped 10 bases, with 11 bases sitting between them. The CDR3 runs 13 residues. CDR3 sequence: CASSLRDNGKLFF. The CDR3 nucleotides are TGTGCCAGCAGTTTAAGGGACAACGGAAAACTGTTTTTT.

This rearrangement joins TRBV7-3 to TRBJ2-1, with 7 nucleotides matching TRBD1. J lost 6 bases, V lost 1 base, and 6 bases had no gene match. There are 15 residues in the CDR3. Germline V gene data show CDR1 as SGHTA and CDR2 as FQGTGA. This CDR3 reads CASSLNPTGRNEQFF. CDR3 DNA sequence: TGTGCCAGCAGCTTAAACCCGACAGGGCGCAATGAGCAGTTCTTC.

The rearrangement joins TRBV12-3 or TRBV12-4 to TRBJ1-2; 8 bases line up with TRBD1. V shed 6 bases, J shed 4 bases, and the junction held 4 bases outside the gene matches. CDR3 size: 13 residues. CDR3 residues: CASSPGGRYGYTF. The DNA for the CDR3 is TGTGCCAGCAGCCCAGGGGGCCGCTATGGCTACACCTTC.

The chain has TRBV2 and TRBJ2-1, with 9 bases identical to TRBD1. The CDR3 consists of 15 residues. From germline, CDR1 is SNHLY and CDR2 FYNNEI. The V and J ends lost 6 bases and 2 bases, in that order; junction bases with no gene match: 5. The CDR3 nucleotides are TGTGCCAGCAGGGCCCGGGACAGGGCCTACAATGAGCAGTTCTTC. The encoded protein is CASRARDRAYNEQFF.

The chain is built from TRBV6-5 and TRBJ1-3; D may be TRBD1 (6 bases). With 5 bases removed from V and 3 bases from J, the gap between germline ends came to 14 bases. The V gene's germline CDR1 is MNHEY and CDR2 SVGAGI. This CDR3 is 15 amino acids long. The CDR3 DNA reads TGTGCCAGCAGTCCTACCGGGACATTTGGAAACACCATATATTTT. This gives the protein CASSPTGTFGNTIYF.

The chain employs TRBV9 and TRBJ1-4; possible D gene TRBD1, 6 bases. The CDR3 totals 15 residues. Trimming cost V 0 bases and J 5 bases, with 11 bases left between them. Germline lookup yields CDR1 SGDLS and CDR2 YYNGEE. The CDR3 region is CASSVDGTQNEKLFF. The CDR3 DNA reads TGTGCCAGCAGCGTAGATGGGACACAAAATGAAAAACTGTTTTTT.

In the case of this clone: A read error is possible here, since a much larger clone lies one base away. This chain connects TRBV28 to TRBJ2-1; TRBD2 is a possible D gene (5 bases). CDR3 length equals 14 residues. Germline V gene lookup returns CDR1 MDHEN and CDR2 SYDVKM. The CDR3 nucleotides are TGTGCCGGCAGCCGCGCAAGGGAGTACAATGAGCAGTTCTTC. It translates to CAGSRAREYNEQFF. Filled out from reference TRBV28 and TRBJ2-1, the complete variable domain reads DVKVTQSSRYLVKRTGEKVFLECVQDMDHENMFWYRQDPGLGLRLIYFSYDVKMKEKGDIPEGYSVSREKKERFSLILESASTNQTSMYLCAGSRAREYNEQFFGPGTRLTVL.

This clone is a singleton in its sample. This sequence joins TRBV7-7 and TRBJ2-5; TRBD1 matches at 7 bases. The ends lost 3 bases at V and 6 bases at J; junction bases unmatched: 10. CDR3 length equals 15 residues. Per the germline V gene, CDR1 is SSHAT and CDR2 is FNYEAQ (reference sequence). The CDR3 here is CASSFLDRVPQTQYF. DNA for the CDR3: TGTGCCAGCAGCTTCCTAGACAGGGTCCCGCAGACCCAGTACTTC.

The chain recombines TRBV5-1 with TRBJ1-4; unclear D gene. Germline CDR1 is SGHRS and CDR2 is YFSETQ. V was trimmed by 0 bases and J by 6 bases, leaving 12 bases between them. The CDR3 is 15 amino acids. The CDR3: CASSLARASDEKLFF. In DNA, the CDR3 is TGCGCCAGCAGCTTGGCGAGGGCGTCGGATGAAAAACTGTTTTTT.

This clone was detected only a few times. The rearrangement links TRBV5-4 to TRBJ2-6; D remains unclear. V was cut by 4 bases and J by 4 bases, with 9 bases left in between. This CDR3 has 14 residues. In germline, CDR1 is SGHNT, CDR2 YYREEE (reference sequence). The CDR3 reads CASSRATGANVLTF. The CDR3 nucleotides read TGTGCCAGCAGCCGGGCGACAGGGGCCAACGTCCTGACTTTC.

The V gene is TRBV7-3, the J gene TRBJ2-1; 8 positions agree with TRBD2. V lost 2 bases, J lost 5 bases, and 8 bases stayed unmatched. The CDR3 runs to 16 residues. Germline V gives CDR1 SGHTA, CDR2 FQGTGA. CDR3 loop: CASSLSRGGANNEQFF. Written as DNA, the CDR3 is TGTGCCAGCAGCTTATCCCGGGGGGGCGCCAACAATGAGCAGTTCTTC. The full variable domain, completed using reference TRBV7-3 and TRBJ2-1, is GAGVSQTPSNKVTEKGKYVELRCDPISGHTALYWYRQSLGQGPEFLIYFQGTGAADDSGLPNDRFFAVRPEGSVSTLKIQRTERGDSAVYLCASSLSRGGANNEQFFGPGTRLTVL.

CDR3: CASSLESWEQFF. In DNA, the CDR3 is TGTGCCAGCAGCTTAGAGAGCTGGGAGCAGTTCTTC. The gene calls are TRBV7-9 and TRBJ2-1; D not resolved. Germline V CDR1 and CDR2: SEHNR, FQNEAQ (reference sequence). V lost 1 base, J lost 10 bases, and 8 bases lay in between. The length of the CDR3 is 12 residues.

V and J are TRBV5-1 and TRBJ2-7, with TRBD1 matching 11 bases. This CDR3 spans 14 amino acids. Germline V gene lookup returns CDR1 SGHRS and CDR2 YFSETQ. The ends lost 4 bases at V and 3 bases at J; junction bases unmatched: 3. The DNA of the CDR3 is TGCGCCAGCAGCAGGACAGGGGGCAACTACGAGCAGTACTTC. Residues: CASSRTGGNYEQYF.

In DNA form, the CDR3 reads TGTGCCAGTAGTATTAGCGGCAGCTCCTACAATGAGCAGTTCTTC. Protein: CASSISGSSYNEQFF. The J gene is TRBJ2-1, the V gene TRBV19, with TRBD2 as a possible D gene (6 bases). V was clipped by 3 bases and J by 0 bases, with 9 bases between them. The CDR3 is 15 residues long. Germline V lookup: CDR1 LNHDA, CDR2 SQIVND (reference sequence).

CDR3 coding DNA: TGTGCCAGCAGCCCGTCGGGGGGGCTTGGGGAAGCTTTCTTT. It codes for CASSPSGGLGEAFF. The V gene is TRBV7-9, the J gene TRBJ1-1, with a possible D match to TRBD1 (6 bases). There are 14 residues in the CDR3. The V gene lost 5 bases and the J gene lost 8 bases, with 18 bases spanning the gap. Per germline, CDR1 SEHNR and CDR2 FQNEAQ (reference sequence).

The rearrangement joins TRBV5-6 to TRBJ2-7; 9 nucleotides agree with TRBD1. Germline V lookup: CDR1 SGHDT, CDR2 YYEEEE. CDR3 size: 16 residues. Here the CDR3 DNA reads TGTGTCAGCAGCAAGTCCCGGGACAGGGAACTATACGAGCAGTACGTC. Amino acid sequence: CVSSKSRDRELYEQYV.

This rearrangement joins TRBV30 to TRBJ2-5; D tentatively reads TRBD1 or TRBD2 (6 bases each). The CDR3 length is 15 residues. V gave up 0 bases and J gave up 5 bases, with 16 bases separating them. Germline V gene lookup returns CDR1 GTSNPN and CDR2 SVGIG (reference sequence). CDR3 residues: CAWSVAQGGMETQYF. For the CDR3, the DNA is TGTGCCTGGAGTGTGGCACAGGGAGGTATGGAGACCCAGTACTTC.

V is TRBV19 and J is TRBJ2-5; D gene uncertain. Germline V gene sequence: CDR1 LNHDA, CDR2 SQIVND (reference sequence). The CDR3 contains 14 residues. Trimming stripped 7 bases from V and 2 bases from J, with 14 bases between. The CDR3 loop is CASKVAPSQETQYF. DNA of the CDR3: TGTGCCAGTAAAGTTGCCCCATCTCAAGAGACCCAGTACTTC.

The V call is TRBV30, the J call TRBJ2-2; 8 bases line up with TRBD1. CDR1 and CDR2 (germline): GTSNPN, SVGIG (reference sequence). The CDR3 spans 15 residues. V dropped 2 bases and J dropped 3; count of bases not matched to a gene: 5. The CDR3 coding sequence is TGTGCCTGGAGTAGGCAGGGGGCGTACACCGGGGAGCTGTTTTTT. Its translation: CAWSRQGAYTGELFF.

V and J are TRBV2 and TRBJ2-3; D not resolved. Trimming took 8 bases from V and 1 from J, leaving 16 bases between them. The CDR3 is 15 amino acids. Germline V gene data show CDR1 as SNHLY and CDR2 as FYNNEI. CDR3 region: CASRDPPFGTDTQYF. Written as DNA, the CDR3 is TGTGCCAGCCGAGACCCGCCTTTTGGCACAGATACGCAGTATTTT.

In its sample, this clone ranks as large. The chain has TRBV2 and TRBJ2-1; tentative D call: TRBD1 (5 bases). The ends were cut back, 5 bases at V and 8 bases at J, with 10 bases in the middle. Germline V CDR1 and CDR2: SNHLY, FYNNEI. The CDR3 has 12 residues. The CDR3 bases are TGTGCCAGCAGTCCAGGGTCAGATGAGCAGTTCTTC. Amino acid sequence: CASSPGSDEQFF.

This chain connects TRBV28 to TRBJ2-2; TRBD1 matches at 9 bases. The germline CDR1 and CDR2 sequences are MDHEN and SYDVKM. CDR3 length: 16 amino acids. The V gene end was trimmed by 4 bases and the J gene end by 6 bases; junction bases not matched to a gene: 9. CDR3 bases: TGTGCCAGCAGTTCCTATACCGGGACAGGGTCCGGGGAGCTGTTTTTT. Translating it yields CASSSYTGTGSGELFF.

This chain joins TRBV2 and TRBJ1-2; no clear D gene. This CDR3 is built from 14 residues. Germline V lookup: CDR1 SNHLY, CDR2 FYNNEI. The ends were cut back, 5 bases at V and 2 bases at J, with 12 bases in the middle. The CDR3 region has the DNA TGTGCCAGCAGTACGGTGGACGTGAACTATGGCTACACCTTC. It yields the protein CASSTVDVNYGYTF.

The CDR3 nucleotides read TGCGCCAGCAGAAGCCAACGGAGCGGTTCCTCCTACAATGAGCAGTTCTTC. The encoded protein is CASRSQRSGSSYNEQFF. This chain uses TRBV4-1 with TRBJ2-1; D is possibly TRBD2 (5 bases). Trimming stripped 6 bases from V and 0 bases from J, with 18 bases between. This CDR3 has 17 amino acids. Germline V lookup: CDR1 MGHRA, CDR2 YSYEKL.

This clone was seen more than once but under ten times. CDR3 residues: CASSGIQGNSQYF. Here the CDR3 DNA reads TGTGCCAGCAGCGGAATCCAGGGCAACTCGCAGTATTTT. The rearrangement joins TRBV7-2 to TRBJ2-3, with TRBD1 as a possible D gene (5 bases). The ends were cut back, 5 bases at V and 10 bases at J, with 16 bases in the middle. From germline, CDR1 is SGHTA and CDR2 FQGNSA. The CDR3 is 13 residues long.